These T cell receptor beta chains were read from a single sample in a study of cytomegalovirus exposure and HLA in healthy donors. Produced via immunoSEQ multiplex PCR; TCRdb's table is partial and in-frame only. The sample records 150,000 to 200,000 clones, 65% to 80% being singletons. The sample comprised PBMCs. These receptors came from a young man in good health and CMV-seropositive. Each CDR3 is given with its conserved first and last residue. D genes are given only for firm matches. Not all rows give a size; the values are once, few, many and, for expanded clones, a class.

v_call,clone_size,d_call,j_call,cdr3_aa,cdr3_nt
TRBV4-1,-,-,TRBJ1-2,CASSQDSGNYGYTF,TGCGCCAGCAGCCAAGATTCAGGGAACTATGGCTACACCTTC
TRBV2,-,-,TRBJ2-3,CASSEWLATDTQYF,TGTGCCAGCAGTGAGTGGCTAGCCACAGATACGCAGTATTTT
TRBV29-1,-,-,TRBJ1-1,CSGSDRSEAFF,TGCAGCGGATCCGACAGGTCTGAAGCTTTCTTT
TRBV19,-,-,TRBJ1-1,CASSIQGITEAFF,TGTGCCAGTAGTATACAGGGGATCACTGAAGCTTTCTTT
TRBV11-3,few,TRBD1,TRBJ2-2,CASSPTGERNGELFF,TGTGCCAGCAGCCCGACAGGGGAGCGGAACGGGGAGCTGTTTTTT
TRBV4-1,-,TRBD2,TRBJ2-2,CASSQGREYTGELFF,TGCGCCAGCAGCCAAGGGCGGGAGTACACCGGGGAGCTGTTTTTT
TRBV5-1,-,-,TRBJ2-6,CASSLRGSGANVLTF,TGCGCCAGCAGCCTCAGGGGCTCTGGGGCCAACGTCCTGACTTTC
TRBV29-1,-,-,TRBJ1-1,CSVEEIIGPYEAFF,TGCAGCGTTGAAGAAATCATTGGGCCATATGAAGCTTTCTTT
TRBV4-1,-,-,TRBJ1-3,CASSGVRQGGNTIYF,TGCGCCAGCAGCGGAGTTCGGCAGGGGGGAAACACCATATATTTT
TRBV18,-,-,TRBJ1-1,CASSPLQVENTEAFF,TGTGCCAGCTCACCACTGCAGGTTGAGAACACTGAAGCTTTCTTT
TRBV5-4,-,TRBD2,TRBJ2-3,CASSLAPAGGTDTQYF,TGTGCCAGCAGCTTGGCACCAGCGGGGGGCACAGATACGCAGTATTTT
TRBV5-1,-,TRBD1,TRBJ2-3,CASSRDRVSGTDTQYF,TGCGCCAGCAGCCGAGACAGGGTTAGCGGCACAGATACGCAGTATTTT